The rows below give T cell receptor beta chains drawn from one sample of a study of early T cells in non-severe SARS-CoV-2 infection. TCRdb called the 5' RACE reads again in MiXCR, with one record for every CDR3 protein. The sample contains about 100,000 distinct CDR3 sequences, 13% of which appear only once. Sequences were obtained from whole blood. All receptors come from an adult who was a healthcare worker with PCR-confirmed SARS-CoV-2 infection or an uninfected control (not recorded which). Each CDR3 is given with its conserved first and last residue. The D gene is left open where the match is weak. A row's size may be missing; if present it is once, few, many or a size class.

TGTGCCAGCAGTACTAACTACGTTACAGGACCTGAAGCTTTCTTT	CASSTNYVTGPEAFF	TRBJ1-1	NA	15	TRBV12-3/TRBV12-4	NA
TGTGCCAGCAGTTTGGGACAGTGGACTGGAAACACCAAATATTTT	CASSLGQWTGNTKYF	TRBJ1-3	once	15	TRBV28	TRBD1
TGCAGTGCTAGGGACATCTATGGCTACACCTTC	CSARDIYGYTF	TRBJ1-2	many	11	TRBV20-1	NA
TGTGCCAGCAGCTTAGAGGCTCCCGTGACGCTGTTTTTT	CASSLEAPVTLFF	TRBJ1-4	many	13	TRBV7-9	NA
TGTGCTAGGGCGAAGATTGGACACACAGATACGCAGTATTTT	CARAKIGHTDTQYF	TRBJ2-3	once	14	TRBV12-5	NA
TGCAGTGCTTCCTCAGGGGAAGGGACCCAGTACTTC	CSASSGEGTQYF	TRBJ2-5	many	12	TRBV20-1	NA
TGTGCCAGCAGCCAAGATGAAAGATACCGGACTAGAAAGGTGGAGACCCAGTACTTC	CASSQDERYRTRKVETQYF	TRBJ2-5	NA	19	TRBV3-2	NA
TGTGCCAGCAGCTTTCGGGCCTACACTGAAGCTTTCTTT	CASSFRAYTEAFF	TRBJ1-1	many	13	TRBV11-3	NA
TGCAGTGCCACCCAGCGGGAGCGCACCGGGGAGCTGTTTTTT	CSATQRERTGELFF	TRBJ2-2	NA	14	TRBV20-1	TRBD2
TGCAGTGCCAGACCCCTAGCGGGGGATACGCAGTATTTT	CSARPLAGDTQYF	TRBJ2-3	NA	13	TRBV20-1	TRBD2
TGTGCCAGCAGCACCCGGGCGCAAGCGGGATCATATGGCTACACCTTC	CASSTRAQAGSYGYTF	TRBJ1-2	many	16	TRBV12-3/TRBV12-4	NA
TGTGTCAGCAGCTTTTTCGAGACCCTAAAGCCCTACGAGCAGTACTTC	CVSSFFETLKPYEQYF	TRBJ2-7	NA	16	TRBV7-6	NA
TGTGCCAGCAGCCCCCTAAGACGGACAGGGGGGACTAGGGTATACGAGCAGTACTTC	CASSPLRRTGGTRVYEQYF	TRBJ2-7	NA	19	TRBV11-2	TRBD1
TGTGCCAGCGGAGATTCCAATGAGCAGTTCTTC	CASGDSNEQFF	TRBJ2-1	NA	11	TRBV9	NA